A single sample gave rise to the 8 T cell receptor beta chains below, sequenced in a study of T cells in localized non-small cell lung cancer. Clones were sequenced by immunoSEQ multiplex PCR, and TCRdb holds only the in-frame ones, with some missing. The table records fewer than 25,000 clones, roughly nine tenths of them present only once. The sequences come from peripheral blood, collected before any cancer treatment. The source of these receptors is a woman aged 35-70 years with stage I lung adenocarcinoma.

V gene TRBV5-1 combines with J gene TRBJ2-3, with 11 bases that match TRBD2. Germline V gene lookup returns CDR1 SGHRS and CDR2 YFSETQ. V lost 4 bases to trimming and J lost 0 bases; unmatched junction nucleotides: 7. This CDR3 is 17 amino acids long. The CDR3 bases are TGCGCCAGCAGCACCGGGACTAGCGGCCATAGCACAGATACGCAGTATTTT. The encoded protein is CASSTGTSGHSTDTQYF.

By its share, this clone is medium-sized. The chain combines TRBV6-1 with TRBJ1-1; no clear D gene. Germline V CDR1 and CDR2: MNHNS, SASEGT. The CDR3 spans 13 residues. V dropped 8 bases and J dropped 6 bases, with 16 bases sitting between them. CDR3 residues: CASGSGLVPEAFF. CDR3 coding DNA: TGTGCCAGCGGGTCAGGTCTAGTTCCTGAAGCTTTCTTT.

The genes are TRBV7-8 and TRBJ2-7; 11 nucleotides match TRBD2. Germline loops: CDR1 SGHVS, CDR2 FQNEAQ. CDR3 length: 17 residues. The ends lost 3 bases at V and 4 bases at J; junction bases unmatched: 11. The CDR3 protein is CASSFMLAGGPEYEQYF. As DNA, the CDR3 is TGTGCCAGCAGCTTTATGTTAGCGGGAGGGCCTGAATACGAGCAGTACTTC. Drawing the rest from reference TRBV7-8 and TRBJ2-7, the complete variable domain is GAGVSQSPRYKVAKRGQDVALRCDPISGHVSLFWYQQALGQGPEFLTYFQNEAQLDKSGLPSDRFFAERPEGSVSTLKIQRTQQEDSAVYLCASSFMLAGGPEYEQYFGPGTRLTVT.

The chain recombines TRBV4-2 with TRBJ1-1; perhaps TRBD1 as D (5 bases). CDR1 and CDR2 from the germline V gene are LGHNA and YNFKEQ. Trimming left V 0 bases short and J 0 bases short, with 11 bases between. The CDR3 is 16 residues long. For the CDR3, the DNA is TGTGCCAGCAGCCAAGATAGGTCGGGGGTGAACACTGAAGCTTTCTTT. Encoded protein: CASSQDRSGVNTEAFF.

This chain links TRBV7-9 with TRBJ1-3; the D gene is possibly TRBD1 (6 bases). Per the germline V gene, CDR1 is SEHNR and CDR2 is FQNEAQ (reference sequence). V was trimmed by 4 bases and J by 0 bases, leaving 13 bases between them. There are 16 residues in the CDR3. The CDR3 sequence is CASSSRQEYSGNTIYF. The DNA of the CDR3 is TGTGCCAGCAGCTCAAGACAGGAGTACTCTGGAAACACCATATATTTT.

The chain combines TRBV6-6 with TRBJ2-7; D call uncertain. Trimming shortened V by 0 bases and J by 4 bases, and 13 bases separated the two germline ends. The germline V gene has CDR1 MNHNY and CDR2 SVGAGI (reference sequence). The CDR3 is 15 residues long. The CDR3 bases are TGTGCCAGCAGTTACTCCTCGGCAGGTAGATACGAGCAGTACTTC. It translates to CASSYSSAGRYEQYF.

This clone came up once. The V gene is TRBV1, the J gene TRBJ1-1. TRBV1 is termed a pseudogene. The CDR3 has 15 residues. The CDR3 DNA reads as TGCACCAGCACTCACGGCGGGGAGGGAGACACTGAAGCTTTCTTT. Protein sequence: CTSTHGGEGDTEAFF.

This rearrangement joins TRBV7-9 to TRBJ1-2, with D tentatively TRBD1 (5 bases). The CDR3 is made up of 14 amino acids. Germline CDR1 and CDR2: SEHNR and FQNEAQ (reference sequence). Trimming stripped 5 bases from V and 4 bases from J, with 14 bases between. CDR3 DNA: TGTGCCAGCAGCCCTGGGCAGGGCCCCTATGGCTACACCTTC. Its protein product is CASSPGQGPYGYTF.